This TCR beta chain was sequenced in a study of cytomegalovirus exposure and HLA in healthy donors. On the study more broadly: Assignment to the Caucasian-associated ancestry cluster applied to approximately 80% of the approximately 360 genotyped donors.

With respect to this clone: Its antigen is undetermined.

Findings and limits, study-wide: An analysis that came later showed most CMV-associated TCR beta chains appearing HLA-restricted. There were some 150 TCR beta chains listed as cytomegalovirus-associated.

CDR3 length: 14 amino acids. In germline, CDR1 is MDHEN, CDR2 SYDVKM. The V and J ends lost 6 bases and 5 bases, in that order; junction bases with no gene match: 9. Primers included in the PCR were 60 Vbeta and 13 Jbeta primers. Produced via immunoSEQ multiplex PCR; TCRdb's table is partial and in-frame only. The data contain about 120,000 clones, 66% of them singletons. The specimen sequenced was PBMCs. The chain combines TRBV28 with TRBJ2-5, with 7 positions matching TRBD1. This TCR derives from a man younger than 35 in good health and CMV-seronegative. This chain's CDR3 is CASSLTGTVETQYF. The CDR3 DNA follows: TGTGCCAGCAGCTTGACAGGGACCGTGGAGACCCAGTACTTC. The full variable domain, in which reference TRBV28 and TRBJ2-5 provide the parts outside the CDR3, is DVKVTQSSRYLVKRTGEKVFLECVQDMDHENMFWYRQDPGLGLRLIYFSYDVKMKEKGDIPEGYSVSREKKERFSLILESASTNQTSMYLCASSLTGTVETQYFGPGTRLLVL.